A single sample gave rise to the 9 T cell receptor beta chains below, sequenced in a study of cytomegalovirus exposure and HLA in healthy donors. PCR amplification relied on 60 Vbeta primers (plus 13 Jbeta primers). Produced via immunoSEQ multiplex PCR; TCRdb's table is partial and in-frame only. The sample includes some 130,000 clones, 80% of them seen just once. Sequencing was carried out using PBMCs. Receptor source: a man in his thirties or forties in good health and CMV-seronegative.

The rearrangement links TRBV19 to TRBJ1-5; TRBD1 agrees at 7 bases. The CDR3 is 14 residues long. The germline V gene encodes CDR1 LNHDA and CDR2 SQIVND (reference sequence). The ends lost 7 bases at V and 7 bases at J; junction bases unmatched: 10. CDR3 sequence (DNA): TGTGCCAGTACCTTCTACAGGGGTCAACAGCCCCAGCATTTT. Amino acid sequence: CASTFYRGQQPQHF.

A single count supports this clone. The chain couples TRBV7-2 to TRBJ1-2; TRBD1 agrees at 9 bases. CDR1 is SGHTA and CDR2 is FQGNSA in the germline V gene. V dropped 3 bases and J dropped 7; count of bases not matched to a gene: 3. This CDR3 region has 13 residues. In nucleotides, the CDR3 is TGTGCCAGCAGCTTGGGACAGGGCTCTGGCTACACCTTC. It codes for CASSLGQGSGYTF.

The rearrangement joins TRBV5-1 to TRBJ2-2; D is possibly TRBD1 (5 bases). The CDR3 totals 16 residues. Germline V gives CDR1 SGHRS, CDR2 YFSETQ. The germline V and J ends were trimmed by 5 bases and 0 bases, with 14 bases remaining between them. The CDR3 loop reads CASRLYQGTNTGELFF. In nucleotides, the CDR3 is TGCGCCAGCAGACTCTACCAGGGTACGAACACCGGGGAGCTGTTTTTT.

The CDR3 DNA reads as TGTGCCAGCAGTCGGACAGGGGGGGATGGCTACACCTTC. Amino acids: CASSRTGGDGYTF. J is TRBJ1-2 and V is TRBV27; TRBD1 matches 10 bases. J gave up 6 bases and V 5 bases, and 3 bases lay outside the gene matches. Germline lookup yields CDR1 MNHEY and CDR2 SMNVEV (reference sequence). This CDR3 is built from 13 residues.

The chain combines TRBV7-2 with TRBJ2-7, with D unclear. The CDR3 covers 14 residues. Germline V lookup: CDR1 SGHTA, CDR2 FQGNSA. V was trimmed by 7 bases and J by 3 bases, leaving 16 bases between them. The CDR3 nucleotides read TGTGCCAGCACCTCCTCAACGCGGAGCTACGAGCAGTACTTC. This gives the protein CASTSSTRSYEQYF.

The chain couples TRBV6-5 to TRBJ2-7; 9 positions agree with TRBD1. Losses at the gene ends were 4 bases for V and 5 bases for J; bases not matched to a gene: 12. The CDR3 extends over 16 amino acids. Germline loops: CDR1 MNHEY, CDR2 SVGAGI. The CDR3 DNA reads TGTGCCAGCAGTTTCGAACAGGGGGCAATCGGCGACGAGCAGTACTTC. It translates to CASSFEQGAIGDEQYF.

The chain couples TRBV18 to TRBJ1-5; D remains ambiguous. With 6 bases removed from V and 5 bases from J, the gap between germline ends came to 14 bases. CDR1 and CDR2 (germline): KGHSH, LQKENI. The CDR3 totals 14 residues. CDR3 in amino acids: CASSRGDGDQPQHF. The CDR3 DNA reads as TGTGCCAGCTCCCGGGGAGATGGGGATCAGCCCCAGCATTTT.

This clone turned up a few times. V is TRBV4-1 and J is TRBJ1-1, with a possible D match to TRBD1 (6 bases). The germline V gene has CDR1 MGHRA and CDR2 YSYEKL. V was pared by 3 bases and J by 1 base, with 12 bases between. The CDR3 is made up of 15 amino acids. The CDR3 region has the DNA TGCGCCAGCAGCCACTACAGGGATTCGAACACTGAAGCTTTCTTT. This sequence encodes CASSHYRDSNTEAFF.

This clone was seen a single time. The chain links TRBV9 to TRBJ2-3; 8 bases line up with TRBD1. This CDR3 region has 14 residues. The V gene's germline CDR1 is SGDLS and CDR2 YYNGEE. V was pared by 4 bases and J by 3 bases, with 4 bases of the junction left unmatched. The DNA for the CDR3 is TGTGCCAGCAGCCCCTGGACAGGGACAGATACGCAGTATTTT. Translated, it gives CASSPWTGTDTQYF.